This T cell receptor beta chain was identified in a study of blood T cell repertoires in COVID-19. About the research overall: Sources were T cells, B-cell-depleted T cells, or PBMCs; the material itself was cDNA or gDNA.

Individuals drawn from around 25 US areas were roughly 18 to 95 years old. Donors were grouped by their self-reported clinical history. What the recovered Cohort 3 donors had was two negative PCRs, clearance, or symptom resolution. Assay used: immunoSEQ multiplex PCR; TCRdb lists only in-frame clones, some missing. This sample has around 390,000 clones; more than 75% occur once, and the top ten carry about 10%. The sequence came from a woman aged 45-65 years who had recovered from COVID-19. Sequences were obtained from PBMCs or T cells enriched from blood (not recorded which).

The CDR3 bases are TGCGCCAGCAGCCGTACGGACAGCATCACAGATACGCAGTATTTT. Amino acids: CASSRTDSITDTQYF. The rearrangement uses TRBV5-1 and TRBJ2-3; weak D call: TRBD1 (6 bases). The CDR3 covers 15 residues. Germline V gene sequence: CDR1 SGHRS, CDR2 YFSETQ. Trimming took off 4 bases at V and 2 bases at J, with 14 bases between the two ends.